The entry below describes one T cell receptor beta chain. The antigen is unknown. Per the germline V gene, CDR1 is WNHNN and CDR2 is SYGVQD (reference sequence). CDR3 length equals 13 residues. These data originate in a study of monozygotic twins with inflammatory bowel disease. Template switching introduced UMIs that contain a 6-nucleotide sample barcode. TCRdb re-called the 5' RACE reads and shows each CDR3 protein once, DNA omitted. Across around 40,000 distinct CDR3 sequences, the top ten clones capture approximately 5.3% of the sample. The authors drew approximately 2.3 ml of blood from each donor. Notes on the study in general: Patient repertoire variability may have increased through differing immunosuppressive treatments. A reduction in TCRbeta diversity (inverse Simpson) was seen in IBD patients relative to healthy co-twins.

J is TRBJ1-5 and V is TRBV10-1. This receptor was taken from a human donor with ulcerative colitis or Crohn's disease, or a healthy co-twin of an affected twin (not recorded which). Sequenced material: blood. This CDR3 is CASSDGVNQPQHF.